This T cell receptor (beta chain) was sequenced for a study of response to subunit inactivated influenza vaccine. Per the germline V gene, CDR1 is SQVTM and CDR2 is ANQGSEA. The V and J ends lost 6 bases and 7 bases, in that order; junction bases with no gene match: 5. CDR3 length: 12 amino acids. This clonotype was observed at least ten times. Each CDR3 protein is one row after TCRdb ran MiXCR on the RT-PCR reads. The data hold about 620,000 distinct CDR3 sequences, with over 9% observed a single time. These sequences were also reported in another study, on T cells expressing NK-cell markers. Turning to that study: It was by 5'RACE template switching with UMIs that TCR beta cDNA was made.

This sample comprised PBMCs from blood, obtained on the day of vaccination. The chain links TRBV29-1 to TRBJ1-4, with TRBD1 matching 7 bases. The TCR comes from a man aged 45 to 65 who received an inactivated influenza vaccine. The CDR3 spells CSVAGTVEKLFF. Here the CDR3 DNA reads TGCAGCGTCGCCGGGACAGTTGAAAAACTGTTTTTT.